Presented here are 27 T cell receptor beta chains from one specimen sequenced in a study of regulatory dendritic cells for organ transplantation (dated by TCRdb to 2015 to 2018). The library was produced with the immunoSEQ multiplex PCR assay. TCRdb obtained this table from immuneACCESS and retained in-frame rearrangements with V and J assigned. These tables miss some clones; where compared with another copy, unresolved V genes account for less than half of the shortfall, and the remainder is unexplained. This sample gives around 29,000 clones in total; around 82% of them show up just once. The ten most abundant clones make up 0.4% to 0.45% of the sample. Material: naive CD8+ T cells from blood. Read against the paper, the sample's cell subset or site label means: CD45RA+ naive T cells. These receptors all stem from a human donor in good health.

J is TRBJ1-1 and V is TRBV6-6; D is possibly TRBD1 (5 bases). The CDR3 is 12 amino acids. Per the germline V gene, CDR1 is MNHNY and CDR2 is SVGAGI (reference sequence). Trimming pared 8 bases from V and 4 bases from J, leaving 11 bases between. CDR3 in DNA: TGTGCCAGCTGTCAGGGATCCACTGAAGCTTTCTTT. Encoded protein: CASCQGSTEAFF.

V usage is TRBV5-8 and J usage is TRBJ2-3; 8 bases line up with TRBD2. There are 15 residues in the CDR3. With 1 base clipped from V and 2 bases from J, the junction kept 3 bases outside the gene matches. CDR1 is SGHTS, CDR2 YDEGEE, per germline. DNA for the CDR3: TGTGCCAGCAGCTTGTCGGGGGGGCACACAGATACGCAGTATTTT. Its protein is CASSLSGGHTDTQYF.

Turning to this clone: The same CDR3 also results from other DNA sequences found in this sample. The V gene is TRBV7-2, the J gene TRBJ2-1, with 7 bases aligning to TRBD1. This CDR3 is 15 amino acids long. Germline V CDR1 and CDR2: SGHTA, FQGNSA. J was trimmed by 4 bases and V by 5 bases; bases with no gene match: 8. CDR3 sequence (DNA): TGTGCCAGCAGCCTTCGACAGGGTCTGTACAATGAGCAGTTCTTC. Its protein is CASSLRQGLYNEQFF. Complete variable domain (other parts from reference TRBV7-2 and TRBJ2-1): GAGVSQSPSNKVTEKGKDVELRCDPISGHTALYWYRQSLGQGLEFLIYFQGNSAPDKSGLPSDRFSAERTGGSVSTLTIQRTQQEDSAVYLCASSLRQGLYNEQFFGPGTRLTVL.

V gene TRBV11-3 combines with J gene TRBJ1-5; TRBD1 is a possible D gene (6 bases). The CDR3 sequence is 13 residues long. The germline CDR1 and CDR2 sequences are SGHNT and YENEEA. Trimming took 3 bases from V and 6 from J, leaving 9 bases between them. CDR3 protein: CASSLGAIQPQHF. CDR3 DNA sequence: TGTGCCAGCAGCTTGGGGGCCATTCAGCCCCAGCATTTT.

This clone was detected a few times. CDR3 DNA sequence: TGTGCCAGCAGTTACAACAGGGGGTCCGAGCAGTACTTC. Translating it yields CASSYNRGSEQYF. The chain couples TRBV6-6 to TRBJ2-7, with TRBD1 identical over 8 bases. The CDR3 has 13 residues. Germline V lookup: CDR1 MNHNY, CDR2 SVGAGI (reference sequence). Trimming at V came to 2 bases and at J to 6 bases, leaving 3 bases not matched to a gene.

This clone was counted a few times. The chain links TRBV7-9 to TRBJ2-7; D is ambiguous. Per the germline V gene, CDR1 is SEHNR and CDR2 is FQNEAQ (reference sequence). This CDR3 region has 11 residues. The germline V and J ends were trimmed by 6 bases and 5 bases, with 8 bases remaining between them. The CDR3 DNA follows: TGTGCCAGCAGTCCCTACGACGAGCAGTACTTC. It encodes CASSPYDEQYF.

The V call is TRBV9, the J call TRBJ2-2; 8 bases fit TRBD2. V gave up 3 bases and J gave up 4 bases; unmatched junction bases: 5. This CDR3 comprises 15 residues. Germline V gene lookup returns CDR1 SGDLS and CDR2 YYNGEE. The chain's CDR3 is CASSDRTSSTGELFF. DNA of the CDR3: TGTGCCAGCAGCGACCGGACTAGCAGCACCGGGGAGCTGTTTTTT. Based on the CDR3 plus reference TRBV9 and TRBJ2-2, the full variable domain is DSGVTQTPKHLITATGQRVTLRCSPRSGDLSVYWYQQSLDQGLQFLIQYYNGEERAKGNILERFSAQQFPDLHSELNLSSLELGDSALYFCASSDRTSSTGELFFGEGSRLTVL.

The chain is built from TRBV10-2 and TRBJ2-5; D may be TRBD2 (6 bases). Germline V CDR1 and CDR2: WSHSY, SAAADI. This CDR3 spans 15 amino acids. V gave up 2 bases and J gave up 1 base, with 11 bases separating them. DNA for the CDR3: TGCGCCAGCAGTGAGACGGGGACTGTCCAAGAGACCCAGTACTTC. It codes for CASSETGTVQETQYF.

The CDR3 protein is CASSGGQGSFGNTIYF. In DNA, the CDR3 is TGTGCCAGCAGCGGCGGACAGGGTTCCTTTGGCAACACCATATATTTT. The J gene is TRBJ1-3, the V gene TRBV9; TRBD1 matches 8 bases. The length of the CDR3 is 16 residues. J was trimmed by 7 bases and V by 3 bases; bases with no gene match: 12. Germline V gene lookup returns CDR1 SGDLS and CDR2 YYNGEE.

This CDR3 is CASSMDSSNQPQHF. For the CDR3, the DNA is TGTGCCAGCAGTATGGACAGCTCGAATCAGCCCCAGCATTTT. The chain recombines TRBV6-5 with TRBJ1-5; the D gene is possibly TRBD1 (6 bases). CDR1 is MNHEY, CDR2 SVGAGI, per germline. The CDR3 runs to 14 residues. Trimming left V 5 bases short and J 4 bases short, with 12 bases between.

CDR3 region: CASSQEGSGAYEQYF. DNA for the CDR3: TGTGCCAGCAGCCAAGAGGGTAGCGGGGCTTACGAGCAGTACTTC. V and J are TRBV4-2 and TRBJ2-7, with TRBD2 matching over 8 bases. The length of the CDR3 is 15 residues. Germline trimming cut 0 bases from V and 4 bases from J; bases unmatched to any gene: 5. Germline V lookup: CDR1 LGHNA, CDR2 YNFKEQ.

This clone was recorded once. J is TRBJ1-5 and V is TRBV7-8; D unresolved. Trimming removed 4 bases from V and 7 bases from J, with 11 bases in between. CDR3 length equals 13 residues. Germline CDR1 is SGHVS and CDR2 is FQNEAQ. The CDR3 protein is CASSWSGGQPQHF. Here the CDR3 DNA reads TGTGCCAGCAGCTGGTCCGGAGGGCAGCCCCAGCATTTT.

The rearrangement joins TRBV27 to TRBJ2-5; 7 positions match TRBD2. The junction had 7 bases not matched to a gene; V was cut back by 5 bases and J by 1 base. Germline V lookup: CDR1 MNHEY, CDR2 SMNVEV (reference sequence). The CDR3 sequence is 15 residues long. As DNA, the CDR3 is TGTGCCAGCAGTCCCCTGGCGGGGGTCCAAGAGACCCAGTACTTC. It encodes CASSPLAGVQETQYF.

The rearrangement joins TRBV19 to TRBJ1-5; 9 nucleotides line up with TRBD1. Germline V gene lookup returns CDR1 LNHDA and CDR2 SQIVND (reference sequence). The CDR3 extends over 14 amino acids. With V trimmed by 7 bases and J by 5 bases, 6 bases remained unmatched. For the CDR3, the DNA is TGTGCCAGTATCTCGACAGGGGGTTATCAGCCCCAGCATTTT. This sequence encodes CASISTGGYQPQHF.

Comments on this clone: The identical CDR3 is also encoded by other nucleotide sequences in the sample. The rearrangement links TRBV7-9 to TRBJ1-1, with D tentatively TRBD1 (5 bases). This CDR3 comprises 14 residues. Germline V gives CDR1 SEHNR, CDR2 FQNEAQ (reference sequence). The germline V and J ends were trimmed by 3 bases and 4 bases, with 12 bases remaining between them. As DNA, the CDR3 is TGTGCCAGCAGCTTGGTAGGGCAGGGCACTGAAGCTTTCTTT. Amino acids: CASSLVGQGTEAFF.

CDR3 amino acids: CASSLQGARETQYF. CDR3 bases: TGTGCCAGCAGCTTACAGGGTGCGAGGGAGACCCAGTACTTC. The V gene is TRBV5-6, the J gene TRBJ2-5; weak D call: TRBD1 (6 bases). Trimming removed 2 bases from V and 5 bases from J, with 13 bases in between. Germline CDR1 is SGHDT and CDR2 is YYEEEE. The CDR3 consists of 14 residues. Variable domain in full (rest from reference TRBV5-6 and TRBJ2-5): DAGVTQSPTHLIKTRGQQVTLRCSPKSGHDTVSWYQQALGQGPQFIFQYYEEEERQRGNFPDRFSGHQFPNYSSELNVNALLLGDSALYLCASSLQGARETQYFGPGTRLLVL.

The chain carries TRBV5-4 and TRBJ2-6, with D unclear. Trimming removed 2 bases at V and 0 bases at J, with 6 bases between. Looked up from germline, CDR1 is SGHNT and CDR2 is YYREEE (reference sequence). This CDR3 comprises 15 residues. The CDR3 bases are TGTGCCAGCAGCTTCGGTGCCTCTGGGGCCAACGTCCTGACTTTC. Encoded protein: CASSFGASGANVLTF.

J is TRBJ1-1 and V is TRBV11-2; no clear D gene. Trimming shortened V by 2 bases and J by 8 bases, and 9 bases separated the two germline ends. The CDR3 extends over 12 amino acids. CDR1 and CDR2 from the germline V gene are SGHAT and FQNNGV. The CDR3 is CASSLTAEEAFF. The DNA for the CDR3 is TGTGCCAGCAGCTTAACTGCCGAAGAAGCTTTCTTT.

The genes are TRBV6-6 and TRBJ1-5, with D possibly matching TRBD1 (5 bases). In germline, CDR1 is MNHNY, CDR2 SVGAGI (reference sequence). V was shortened by 2 bases and J by 0 bases, with 11 bases between the two germline ends. The CDR3 extends over 16 amino acids. The chain's CDR3 is CASSYVPGYSNQPQHF. The CDR3 region has the DNA TGTGCCAGCAGTTACGTGCCAGGGTATAGCAATCAGCCCCAGCATTTT.

This clone showed up just once. The J gene is TRBJ2-2, the V gene TRBV4-3, with 9 bases that match TRBD2. V lost 0 bases to trimming and J lost 7 bases; unmatched junction nucleotides: 9. Germline loops: CDR1 LGHNA, CDR2 YSLEER. CDR3 length equals 17 residues. CDR3 DNA sequence: TGCGCCAGCAGCCAAGAGGCGGGGGGGCCGGTTATCGGGGAGCTGTTTTTT. Translation gives CASSQEAGGPVIGELFF.

The V gene is TRBV7-2, the J gene TRBJ2-1, with D uncertain. CDR1 and CDR2 from the germline V gene are SGHTA and FQGNSA. The CDR3 consists of 12 residues. Between the trimmed V and J ends, which lost 2 bases and 9 bases, there was a span of 8 bases. The CDR3 sequence: CASSLPVGEQFF. The CDR3 nucleotides read TGTGCCAGCAGCTTACCGGTCGGTGAGCAGTTCTTC.

CDR3 bases: TGTGCCAGCGGGCAGGAGGACGAGCAGTACTTC. Protein product: CASGQEDEQYF. The chain employs TRBV9 and TRBJ2-7; perhaps TRBD2 as D (5 bases). Germline CDR1 is SGDLS and CDR2 is YYNGEE. The CDR3 spans 11 residues. Trimming left V 7 bases short and J 5 bases short, with 10 bases between.

This clone was seen a single time. The V gene is TRBV2, the J gene TRBJ2-1; 8 nucleotides match TRBD2. The CDR3 has 14 amino acids. Trimming cost V 6 bases and J 8 bases; bases outside gene matches: 9. Germline CDR1 and CDR2: SNHLY and FYNNEI. The CDR3 is CASSGGGLSDEQFF. CDR3 bases: TGTGCCAGCAGCGGGGGGGGTCTTTCCGATGAGCAGTTCTTC.

The chain employs TRBV6-1 and TRBJ2-7; TRBD2 agrees at 9 bases. The germline V gene encodes CDR1 MNHNS and CDR2 SASEGT. The CDR3 covers 15 residues. With 7 bases clipped from V and 1 base from J, the junction kept 8 bases outside the gene matches. DNA for the CDR3: TGTGCCAGCACGTCTAGCGGGGTCTATTCCTACGAGCAGTACTTC. It translates to CASTSSGVYSYEQYF.

J is TRBJ2-1 and V is TRBV7-8; 9 nucleotides match TRBD2. Trimming cost V 5 bases and J 1 base; bases outside gene matches: 6. The CDR3 totals 16 residues. CDR1 and CDR2 from the germline V gene are SGHVS and FQNEAQ. CDR3 loop: CASSPWRGGSYNEQFF. DNA of the CDR3: TGTGCCAGCAGCCCCTGGCGGGGGGGGTCCTACAATGAGCAGTTCTTC.

The chain joins TRBV5-6 to TRBJ2-2; D is unclear. V was pared by 0 bases and J by 4 bases, with 10 bases between. Germline loops: CDR1 SGHDT, CDR2 YYEEEE. The CDR3 contains 15 residues. The chain's CDR3 is CASSLELKLTGELFF. The CDR3 DNA reads TGTGCCAGCAGCTTGGAACTTAAACTCACCGGGGAGCTGTTTTTT. The variable domain in full, completed from reference TRBV5-6 and TRBJ2-2, reads DAGVTQSPTHLIKTRGQQVTLRCSPKSGHDTVSWYQQALGQGPQFIFQYYEEEERQRGNFPDRFSGHQFPNYSSELNVNALLLGDSALYLCASSLELKLTGELFFGEGSRLTVL.

V usage is TRBV18 and J usage is TRBJ1-2, with D possibly being TRBD1 (5 bases). V lost 0 bases, J lost 4 bases, and 12 bases lay in between. The germline V gene encodes CDR1 KGHSH and CDR2 LQKENI. The length of the CDR3 is 15 residues. The CDR3 loop is CASSPPLQGAYGYTF. CDR3 nucleotides: TGTGCCAGCTCACCACCGTTGCAAGGGGCCTATGGCTACACCTTC.